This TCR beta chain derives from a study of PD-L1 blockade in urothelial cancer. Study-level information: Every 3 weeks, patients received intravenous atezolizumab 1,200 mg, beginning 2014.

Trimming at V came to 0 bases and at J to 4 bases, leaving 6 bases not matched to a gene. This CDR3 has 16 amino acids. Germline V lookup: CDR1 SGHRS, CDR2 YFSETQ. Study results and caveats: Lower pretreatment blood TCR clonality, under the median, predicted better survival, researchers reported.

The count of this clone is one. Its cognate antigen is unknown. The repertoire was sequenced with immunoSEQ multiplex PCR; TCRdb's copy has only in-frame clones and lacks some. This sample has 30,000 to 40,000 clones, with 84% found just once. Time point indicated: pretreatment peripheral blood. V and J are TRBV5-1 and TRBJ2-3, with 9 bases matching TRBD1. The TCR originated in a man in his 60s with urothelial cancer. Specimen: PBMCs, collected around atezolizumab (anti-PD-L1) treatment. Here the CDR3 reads CASSLVGTGLADTQYF. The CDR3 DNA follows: TGCGCCAGCAGCTTGGTGGGGACAGGGCTCGCAGATACGCAGTATTTT.